This T cell receptor beta chain was sequenced for a study of EBV T-cell therapy then PD-1 blockade in nasopharyngeal carcinoma. Documented treatment: AdE1-LMPpoly-expanded autologous EBV-specific T-cell therapy followed by anti-PD-1 nivolumab. TCRdb keeps only in-frame clones here, not all; method: immunoSEQ multiplex PCR. The sample carries about 22,000 clones, 70% to 85% recorded once. With respect to this clone: Its antigen is undetermined.

The V end lost 7 bases, the J end lost 2 bases, and 9 bases lay between the germline ends. The V gene's germline CDR1 is SQVTM and CDR2 ANQGSEA. CDR3 length: 11 amino acids. Here the sequenced sample was CD8+ T cells from blood, taken at day -245 from a patient whose treatment included autologous EBV-specific T cells and nivolumab. The chain links TRBV29-1 to TRBJ2-7; D possibly corresponds to TRBD1 (6 bases). This clonotype was sampled from a man aged 35-49 years with nasopharyngeal carcinoma. CDR3 in DNA: TGCAGCGCTGGACAGACCTACGAGCAGTACTTC. Protein: CSAGQTYEQYF.